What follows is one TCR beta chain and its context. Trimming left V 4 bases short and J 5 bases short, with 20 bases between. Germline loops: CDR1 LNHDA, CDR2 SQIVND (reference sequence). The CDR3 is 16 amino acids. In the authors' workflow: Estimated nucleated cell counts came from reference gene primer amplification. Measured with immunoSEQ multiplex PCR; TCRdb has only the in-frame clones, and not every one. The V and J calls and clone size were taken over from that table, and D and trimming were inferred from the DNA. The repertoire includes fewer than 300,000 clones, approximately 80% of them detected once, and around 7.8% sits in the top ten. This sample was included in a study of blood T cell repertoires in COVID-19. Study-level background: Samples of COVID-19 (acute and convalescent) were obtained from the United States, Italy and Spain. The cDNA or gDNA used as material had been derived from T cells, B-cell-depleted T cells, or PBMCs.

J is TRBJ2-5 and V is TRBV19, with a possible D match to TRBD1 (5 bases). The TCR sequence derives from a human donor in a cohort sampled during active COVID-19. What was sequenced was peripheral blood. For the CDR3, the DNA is TGTGCCAGTAGTAAGGGGCACAAAAGTTTAATTGAGACCCAGTACTTC. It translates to CASSKGHKSLIETQYF. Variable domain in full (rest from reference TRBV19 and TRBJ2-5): DGGITQSPKYLFRKEGQNVTLSCEQNLNHDAMYWYRQDPGQGLRLIYYSQIVNDFQKGDIAEGYSVSREKKESFPLTVTSAQKNPTAFYLCASSKGHKSLIETQYFGPGTRLLVL.